The clone carrying this T cell receptor beta chain was observed a handful of times. The antigen is not known. TCRdb ran MiXCR on the 5' RACE reads and lists one entry per CDR3 protein. The sample carries 150,000 to 200,000 distinct CDR3 sequences, approximately 16% recorded once. This sample was included in a study of T-cell memory formation after mild COVID-19. Regarding the study as a whole: CD4/CD8 balance held among clones contracting day 15 to 85, and later expanders leaned CD4+. The pre-infection memory compartment contained some responding clones, suggesting cross-reactive memory joined.

The specimen sequenced was PBMCs or a T cell subset sorted from them (not recorded which). The clonotype originates from an adult woman who had mild COVID-19 (a few samples of this study predate the infection). Cell type and time point are not known.

This chain's CDR3 is CAWKLTSGGTGELFF. The CDR3 DNA reads as TGTGCCTGGAAGCTGACTAGCGGGGGTACCGGGGAGCTGTTTTTT. The J gene is TRBJ2-2, the V gene TRBV30; 12 bases match TRBD2. V shed 4 bases, J shed 5 bases, and the junction held 5 bases outside the gene matches. The CDR3 is made up of 15 amino acids. Germline V gene sequence: CDR1 GTSNPN, CDR2 SVGIG (reference sequence).